A selection of T cell receptor beta chains follows, all from one sample in a study of cytomegalovirus exposure and HLA in healthy donors. Sequencing used immunoSEQ multiplex PCR; TCRdb keeps in-frame clones, though not all of them. The table has roughly 150,000 clones, about three quarters seen once. Sample: PBMCs. The receptors were gathered from a male donor in good health and CMV-seronegative. CDR3s include the opening cysteine and the closing phenylalanine or tryptophan. The D gene is left open where the match is weak. The size of a clone is reported for some rows only, either as once, few or many, or as a class for expanded clones.

TRBJ2-5	-	TRBV4-2	TRBD2	CASSQDPGLAGRETQYF	TGTGCCAGCAGCCAAGACCCCGGACTAGCGGGAAGGGAGACCCAGTACTTC
TRBJ2-2	-	TRBV19	TRBD2	CASNPSGSTGELFF	TGTGCCAGTAATCCTAGCGGGAGTACCGGGGAGCTGTTTTTT
TRBJ2-5	-	TRBV29-1	TRBD2	CSVGLTSGGQETQYF	TGCAGCGTTGGACTTACTAGCGGGGGGCAAGAGACCCAGTACTTC
TRBJ2-3	-	TRBV5-4	-	CASSPGLLSTDTQYF	TGTGCCAGCAGCCCGGGACTTTTAAGCACAGATACGCAGTATTTT
TRBJ2-1	-	TRBV5-1	TRBD2	CASSPEGTSGRGAYNEQFF	TGCGCCAGCAGCCCGGAGGGGACTAGCGGGAGAGGGGCCTACAATGAGCAGTTCTTC
TRBJ2-7	-	TRBV5-4	-	CASSLKGVSYEQYF	TGTGCCAGCAGCTTGAAGGGGGTTTCCTACGAGCAGTACTTC
TRBJ1-5	-	TRBV5-1	-	CASSLDQGSQPQHF	TGCGCCAGCAGCTTGGACCAGGGCAGTCAGCCCCAGCATTTT
TRBJ1-4	-	TRBV21-1	-	CASSKLGVATNEKLFF	TGTGCCAGCAGCAAATTGGGCGTTGCAACTAATGAAAAACTGTTTTTT
TRBJ2-1	once	TRBV9	-	CASSVDGGSYNEQFF	TGTGCCAGCAGCGTAGATGGCGGCTCCTACAATGAGCAGTTCTTC
TRBJ2-6	-	TRBV9	TRBD1	CASSVGDRGSGANVLTF	TGTGCCAGCAGCGTTGGGGACAGGGGCTCTGGGGCCAACGTCCTGACTTTC
TRBJ2-3	-	TRBV9	-	CASSVDYTSTVTQYF	TGTGCCAGCAGCGTAGACTACACTAGCACAGTTACGCAGTATTTT
TRBJ2-7	-	TRBV7-2	-	CASSFGAGEDYEQYF	TGTGCCAGCAGCTTCGGGGCAGGGGAAGACTACGAGCAGTACTTC
TRBJ1-2	-	TRBV7-9	TRBD1	CASSLGQGSYGYTF	TGTGCCAGCAGCCTGGGACAGGGTAGCTATGGCTACACCTTC
TRBJ2-5	-	TRBV29-1	TRBD1	CSVSYPGQGQETQYF	TGCAGCGTTAGTTATCCGGGACAGGGACAAGAGACCCAGTACTTC